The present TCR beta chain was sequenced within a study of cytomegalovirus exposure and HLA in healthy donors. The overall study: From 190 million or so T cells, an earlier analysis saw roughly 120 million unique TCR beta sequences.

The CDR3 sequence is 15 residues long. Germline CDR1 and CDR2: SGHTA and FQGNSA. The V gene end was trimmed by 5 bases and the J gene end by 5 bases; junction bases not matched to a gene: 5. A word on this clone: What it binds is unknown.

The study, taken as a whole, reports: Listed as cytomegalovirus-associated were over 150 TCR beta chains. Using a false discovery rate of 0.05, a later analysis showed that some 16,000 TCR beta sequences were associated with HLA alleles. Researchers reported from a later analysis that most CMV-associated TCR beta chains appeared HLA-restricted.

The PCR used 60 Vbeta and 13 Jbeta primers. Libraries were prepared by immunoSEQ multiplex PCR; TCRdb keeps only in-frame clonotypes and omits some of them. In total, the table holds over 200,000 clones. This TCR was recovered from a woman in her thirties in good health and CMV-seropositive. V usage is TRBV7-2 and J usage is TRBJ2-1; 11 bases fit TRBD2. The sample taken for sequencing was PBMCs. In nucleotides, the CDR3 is TGTGCCAGCAGCCTCGGGACTAGCGGAGACAATGAGCAGTTCTTC. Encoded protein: CASSLGTSGDNEQFF.